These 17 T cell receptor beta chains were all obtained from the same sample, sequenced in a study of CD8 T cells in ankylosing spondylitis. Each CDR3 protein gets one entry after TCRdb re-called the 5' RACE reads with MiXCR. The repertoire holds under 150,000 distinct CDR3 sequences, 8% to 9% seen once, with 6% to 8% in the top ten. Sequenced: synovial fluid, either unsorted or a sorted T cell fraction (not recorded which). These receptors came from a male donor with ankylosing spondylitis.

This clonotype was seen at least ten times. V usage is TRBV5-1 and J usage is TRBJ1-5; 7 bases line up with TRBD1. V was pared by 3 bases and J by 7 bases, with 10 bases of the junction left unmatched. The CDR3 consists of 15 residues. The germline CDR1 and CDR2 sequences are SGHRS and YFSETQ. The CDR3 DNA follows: TGCGCCAGCAGCTCCGGACAGGATGGGGACCAGCCCCAGCATTTT. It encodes CASSSGQDGDQPQHF.

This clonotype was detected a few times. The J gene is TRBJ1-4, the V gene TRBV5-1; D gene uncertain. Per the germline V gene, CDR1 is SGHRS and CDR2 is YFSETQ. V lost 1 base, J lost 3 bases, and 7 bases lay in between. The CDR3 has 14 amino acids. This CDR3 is CASSLWNPNEKLFF. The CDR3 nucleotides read TGCGCCAGCAGCTTGTGGAACCCTAATGAAAAACTGTTTTTT.

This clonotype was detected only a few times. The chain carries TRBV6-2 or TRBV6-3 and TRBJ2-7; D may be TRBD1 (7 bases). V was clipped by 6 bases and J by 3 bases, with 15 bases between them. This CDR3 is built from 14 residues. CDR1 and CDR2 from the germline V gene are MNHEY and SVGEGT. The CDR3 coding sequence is TGTGCCAGCAGACTCAGGGGGGCGGACTACGAGCAGTACTTC. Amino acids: CASRLRGADYEQYF.

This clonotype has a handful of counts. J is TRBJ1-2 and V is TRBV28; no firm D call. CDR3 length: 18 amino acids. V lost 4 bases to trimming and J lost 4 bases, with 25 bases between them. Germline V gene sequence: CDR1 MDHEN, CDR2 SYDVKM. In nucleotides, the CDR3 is TGTGCCAGCAGTTCATACTCTGCACTTCCGACCGGAAGCTATGGCTACACCTTC. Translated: CASSSYSALPTGSYGYTF.

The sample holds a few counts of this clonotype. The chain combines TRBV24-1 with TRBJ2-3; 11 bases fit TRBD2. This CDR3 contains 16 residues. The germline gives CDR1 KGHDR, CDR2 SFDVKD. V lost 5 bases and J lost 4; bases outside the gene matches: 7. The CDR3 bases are TGTGCCACCAGTGCCCTTACTAGCGGGGGTCCAGATACGCAGTATTTT. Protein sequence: CATSALTSGGPDTQYF.

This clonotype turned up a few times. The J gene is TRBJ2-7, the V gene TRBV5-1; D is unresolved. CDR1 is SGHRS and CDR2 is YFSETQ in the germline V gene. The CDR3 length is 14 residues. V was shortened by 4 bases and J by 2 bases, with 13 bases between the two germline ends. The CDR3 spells CASSPGPTTYEQYF. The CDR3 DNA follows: TGCGCCAGCAGCCCTGGACCCACGACCTACGAGCAGTACTTC.

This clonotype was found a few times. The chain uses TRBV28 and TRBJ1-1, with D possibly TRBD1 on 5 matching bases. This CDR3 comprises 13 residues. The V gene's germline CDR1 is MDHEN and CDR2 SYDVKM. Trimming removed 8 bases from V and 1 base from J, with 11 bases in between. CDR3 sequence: CASGTARNTEAFF. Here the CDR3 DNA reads TGTGCCAGCGGGACGGCAAGGAACACTGAAGCTTTCTTT.

Here the CDR3 reads CASSHRRRSGGELFF. The CDR3 DNA is TGTGCCAGCAGCCATCGGCGGAGGAGTGGCGGGGAGCTGTTTTTT. V and J are TRBV3-1 and TRBJ2-2, with D tentatively TRBD2 (5 bases). Looked up from germline, CDR1 is LGHDT and CDR2 is YNNKEL (reference sequence). The CDR3 has 15 residues. Trimming removed 3 bases at V and 7 bases at J, with 15 bases between.

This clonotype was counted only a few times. The CDR3 coding sequence is TGTGCCAGCGAATCCCGGGAACAATGGGGCTACACCTTC. It yields the protein CASESREQWGYTF. The chain employs TRBV25-1 and TRBJ1-2, with unresolved D. Germline lookup yields CDR1 MGHDK and CDR2 SYGVNS. The ends were cut back, 8 bases at V and 8 bases at J, with 18 bases in the middle. The CDR3 length is 13 residues.

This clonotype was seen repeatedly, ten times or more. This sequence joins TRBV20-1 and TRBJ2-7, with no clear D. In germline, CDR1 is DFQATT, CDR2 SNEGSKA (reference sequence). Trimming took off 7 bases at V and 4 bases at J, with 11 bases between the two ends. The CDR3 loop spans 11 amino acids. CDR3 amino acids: CSVWRPYEQYF. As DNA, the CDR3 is TGCAGTGTTTGGAGACCTTACGAGCAGTACTTC.

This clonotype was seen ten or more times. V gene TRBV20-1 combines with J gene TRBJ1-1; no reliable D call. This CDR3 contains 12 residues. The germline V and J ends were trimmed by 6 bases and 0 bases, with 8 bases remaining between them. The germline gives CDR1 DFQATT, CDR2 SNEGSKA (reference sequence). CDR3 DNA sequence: TGCAGTGCCATCCCCGTGAACACTGAAGCTTTCTTT. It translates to CSAIPVNTEAFF.

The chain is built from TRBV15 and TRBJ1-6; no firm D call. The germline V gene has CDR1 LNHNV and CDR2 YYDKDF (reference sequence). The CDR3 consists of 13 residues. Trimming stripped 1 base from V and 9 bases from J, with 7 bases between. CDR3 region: CATSRAVVSPLHF. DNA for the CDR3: TGTGCCACCAGCAGAGCCGTTGTTTCACCCCTCCACTTT.

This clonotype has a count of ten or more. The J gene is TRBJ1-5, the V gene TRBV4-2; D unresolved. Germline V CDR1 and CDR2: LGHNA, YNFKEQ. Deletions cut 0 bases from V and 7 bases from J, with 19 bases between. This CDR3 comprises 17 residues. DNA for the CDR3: TGTGCCAGCAGCCAAGACCGGGTCAGATCTACGGGACAGCCCCAGCATTTT. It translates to CASSQDRVRSTGQPQHF.

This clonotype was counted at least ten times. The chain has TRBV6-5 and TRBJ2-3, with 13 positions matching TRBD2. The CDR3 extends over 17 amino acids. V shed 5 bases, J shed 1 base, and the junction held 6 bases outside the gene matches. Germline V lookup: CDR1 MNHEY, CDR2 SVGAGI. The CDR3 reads CASSRTSGRLGTDTQYF. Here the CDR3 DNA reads TGTGCCAGCAGTCGGACTAGCGGGAGACTTGGCACAGATACGCAGTATTTT.

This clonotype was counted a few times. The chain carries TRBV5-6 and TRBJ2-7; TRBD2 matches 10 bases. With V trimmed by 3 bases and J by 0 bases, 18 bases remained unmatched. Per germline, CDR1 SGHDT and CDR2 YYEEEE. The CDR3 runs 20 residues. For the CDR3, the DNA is TGTGCCAGCAGCTCAATCACCCGGGCACTAGCGGGACCGAGCTCCTACGAGCAGTACTTC. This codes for CASSSITRALAGPSSYEQYF.

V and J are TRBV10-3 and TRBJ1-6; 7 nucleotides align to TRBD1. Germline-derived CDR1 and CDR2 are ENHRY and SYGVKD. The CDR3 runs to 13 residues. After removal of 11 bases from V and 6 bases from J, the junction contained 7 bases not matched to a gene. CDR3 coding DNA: TGTGCCGCCACGGGACAGATTAATTCACCCCTCCACTTT. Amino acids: CAATGQINSPLHF.

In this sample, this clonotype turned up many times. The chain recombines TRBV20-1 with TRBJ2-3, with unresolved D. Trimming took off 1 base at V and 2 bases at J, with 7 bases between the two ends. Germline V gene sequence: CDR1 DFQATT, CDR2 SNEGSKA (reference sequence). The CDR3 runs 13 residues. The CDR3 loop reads CSARGRLTDTQYF. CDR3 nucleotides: TGCAGTGCTAGAGGGCGGCTCACAGATACGCAGTATTTT.